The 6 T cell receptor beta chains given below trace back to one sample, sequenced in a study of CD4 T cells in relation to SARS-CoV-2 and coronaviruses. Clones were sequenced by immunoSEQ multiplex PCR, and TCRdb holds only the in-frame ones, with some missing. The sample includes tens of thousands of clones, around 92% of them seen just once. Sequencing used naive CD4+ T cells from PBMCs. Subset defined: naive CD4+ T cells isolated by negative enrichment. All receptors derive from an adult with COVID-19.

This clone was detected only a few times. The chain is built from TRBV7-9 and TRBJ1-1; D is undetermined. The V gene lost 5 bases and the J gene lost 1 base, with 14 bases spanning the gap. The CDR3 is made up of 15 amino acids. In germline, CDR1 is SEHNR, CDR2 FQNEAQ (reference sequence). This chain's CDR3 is CASSPRWSENTEAFF. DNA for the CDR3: TGTGCCAGCAGCCCCAGGTGGTCAGAGAACACTGAAGCTTTCTTT.

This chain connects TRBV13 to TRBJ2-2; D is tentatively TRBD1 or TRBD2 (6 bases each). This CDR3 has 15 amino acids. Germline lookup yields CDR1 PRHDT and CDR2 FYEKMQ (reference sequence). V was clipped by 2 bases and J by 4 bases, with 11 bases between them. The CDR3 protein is CASSLLGGGTGELFF. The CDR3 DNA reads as TGTGCCAGCAGCTTATTAGGGGGAGGCACCGGGGAGCTGTTTTTT. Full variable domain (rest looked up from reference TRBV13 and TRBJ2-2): AAGVIQSPRHLIKEKRETATLKCYPIPRHDTVYWYQQGPGQDPQFLISFYEKMQSDKGSIPDRFSAQQFSDYHSELNMSSLELGDSALYFCASSLLGGGTGELFFGEGSRLTVL.

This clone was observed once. The CDR3: CASSLEGLNYGYTF. The DNA of the CDR3 is TGCGCCAGCAGCTTAGAAGGGCTTAACTATGGCTACACCTTC. The chain couples TRBV5-1 to TRBJ1-2; no definite D call. CDR1 is SGHRS, CDR2 YFSETQ, per germline. The CDR3 runs to 14 residues. V was trimmed by 2 bases and J by 1 base, leaving 9 bases between them.

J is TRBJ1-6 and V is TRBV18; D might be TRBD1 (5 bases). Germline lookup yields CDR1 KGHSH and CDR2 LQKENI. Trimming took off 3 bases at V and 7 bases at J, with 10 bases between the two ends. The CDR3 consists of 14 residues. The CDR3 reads CASSPSGANSPLHF. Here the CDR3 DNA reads TGTGCCAGCTCACCTTCTGGGGCCAATTCACCCCTCCACTTT.

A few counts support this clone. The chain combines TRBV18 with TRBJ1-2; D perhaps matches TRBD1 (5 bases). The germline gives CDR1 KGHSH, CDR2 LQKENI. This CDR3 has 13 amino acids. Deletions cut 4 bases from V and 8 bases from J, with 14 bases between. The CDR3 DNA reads TGTGCCAGCTCACTCGGGACCGATCGAGGCTACACCTTC. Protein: CASSLGTDRGYTF.

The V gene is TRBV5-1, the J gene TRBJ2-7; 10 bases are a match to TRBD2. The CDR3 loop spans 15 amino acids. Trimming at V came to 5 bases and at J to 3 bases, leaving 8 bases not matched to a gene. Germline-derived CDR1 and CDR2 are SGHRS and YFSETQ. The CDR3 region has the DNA TGCGCCAGCAGTTACGGACTAGCGGCAAACTACGAGCAGTACTTC. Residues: CASSYGLAANYEQYF.